Presented here are 13 T cell receptor beta chains from one specimen sequenced in a study of T cells after somatic rescue of genetic block. Sequencing used immunoSEQ multiplex PCR; TCRdb keeps in-frame clones, though not all of them. In the table there are tens of thousands of clones, around 96% of which are singletons. Sequenced: peripheral blood mononuclear cells (PBMCs). All receptors derive from a child in the first two years of life.

This chain connects TRBV10-2 to TRBJ1-2; D uncertain. Trimming shortened V by 0 bases and J by 6 bases, and 8 bases separated the two germline ends. CDR3 size: 13 residues. The germline V gene encodes CDR1 WSHSY and CDR2 SAAADI. In DNA, the CDR3 is TGCGCCAGCAGTGAGTCGAGGCGGGATGGCTACACCTTC. Amino acids: CASSESRRDGYTF.

The CDR3 DNA follows: TGTGCCAGTAGTATCTTCTTTGATCAGCCCCAGCATTTT. This translates into CASSIFFDQPQHF. The chain has TRBV19 and TRBJ1-5; no clear D. The germline V gene has CDR1 LNHDA and CDR2 SQIVND (reference sequence). The CDR3 sequence is 13 residues long. The germline V and J ends were trimmed by 3 bases and 5 bases, with 8 bases remaining between them. Combining the CDR3 with reference TRBV19 and TRBJ1-5 gives the whole variable domain DGGITQSPKYLFRKEGQNVTLSCEQNLNHDAMYWYRQDPGQGLRLIYYSQIVNDFQKGDIAEGYSVSREKKESFPLTVTSAQKNPTAFYLCASSIFFDQPQHFGDGTRLSIL.

J is TRBJ2-3 and V is TRBV18; D is uncertain. The CDR3 spans 13 residues. Germline assignment: CDR1 KGHSH and CDR2 LQKENI. V gave up 3 bases and J gave up 0 bases, with 4 bases separating them. CDR3 residues: CASSPTSTDTQYF. DNA for the CDR3: TGTGCCAGCTCACCCACTAGCACAGATACGCAGTATTTT.

CDR3 region: CASSLPGHGELFF. CDR3 DNA sequence: TGTGCCAGCAGCCTACCAGGGCACGGGGAGCTGTTTTTT. This chain uses TRBV7-2 with TRBJ2-2; D possibly corresponds to TRBD1 (5 bases). The CDR3 covers 13 residues. The germline gives CDR1 SGHTA, CDR2 FQGNSA. V lost 5 bases and J lost 7, with 11 bases in between.

The chain joins TRBV18 to TRBJ2-7; D is possibly TRBD1 or TRBD2 (5 bases each). The CDR3 runs to 13 residues. CDR1 is KGHSH, CDR2 LQKENI, per germline. Trimming stripped 4 bases from V and 6 bases from J, with 13 bases between. The CDR3 spells CASSRARGLEQYF. As DNA, the CDR3 is TGTGCCAGCTCACGGGCGAGGGGCCTCGAGCAGTACTTC. Full variable domain (outside the CDR3, taken from reference TRBV18 and TRBJ2-7): NAGVMQNPRHLVRRRGQEARLRCSPMKGHSHVYWYRQLPEEGLKFMVYLQKENIIDESGMPKERFSAEFPKEGPSILRIQQVVRGDSAAYFCASSRARGLEQYFGPGTRLTVT.

This chain uses TRBV29-1 with TRBJ2-7; D perhaps matches TRBD2 (5 bases). Trimming pared 1 base from V and 5 bases from J, leaving 9 bases between. The germline gives CDR1 SQVTM, CDR2 ANQGSEA. The length of the CDR3 is 12 residues. DNA for the CDR3: TGCAGCGTTGAAGTGAGAGGGAACGAGCAGTACTTC. Its translation is CSVEVRGNEQYF.

The rearrangement links TRBV27 to TRBJ2-3, with 12 bases fitting TRBD2. V lost 5 bases to trimming and J lost 7 bases; unmatched junction nucleotides: 7. Germline V gene data show CDR1 as MNHEY and CDR2 as SMNVEV (reference sequence). The CDR3 is made up of 15 amino acids. In nucleotides, the CDR3 is TGTGCCAGCAGTCGGACTAGCGGGAAGTACTATACGCAGTATTTT. This gives the protein CASSRTSGKYYTQYF.

V usage is TRBV2 and J usage is TRBJ2-1; 8 bases fit TRBD2. CDR1 is SNHLY and CDR2 is FYNNEI in the germline V gene. The CDR3 covers 15 residues. Trimming took 4 bases from V and 7 from J; bases not matched to a gene: 9. CDR3 amino acids: CASSAVLAGSNEQFF. Written as DNA, the CDR3 is TGTGCCAGCAGTGCCGTCCTAGCGGGTAGTAATGAGCAGTTCTTC.

V gene TRBV28 combines with J gene TRBJ2-3; 9 bases align to TRBD2. CDR1 and CDR2 from the germline V gene are MDHEN and SYDVKM. This CDR3 is 16 amino acids long. The junction had 6 bases not matched to a gene; V was cut back by 5 bases and J by 0 bases. The CDR3 loop is CASSRQLAGSTDTQYF. The CDR3 DNA sequence: TGTGCCAGCAGTCGGCAGCTAGCGGGGAGCACAGATACGCAGTATTTT.

This clone showed up just once. The chain couples TRBV19 to TRBJ2-1, with 9 nucleotides matching TRBD2. Losses at the gene ends were 3 bases for V and 4 bases for J; bases not matched to a gene: 1. The CDR3 is 14 residues long. Germline V gives CDR1 LNHDA, CDR2 SQIVND (reference sequence). The CDR3 DNA reads TGTGCCAGTAGTATTGGACTAGCGTACAATGAGCAGTTCTTC. Amino acid sequence: CASSIGLAYNEQFF.

The chain couples TRBV7-9 to TRBJ1-2; D is possibly TRBD1 (5 bases). Trimming took off 5 bases at V and 6 bases at J, with 16 bases between the two ends. The CDR3 covers 14 residues. The germline gives CDR1 SEHNR, CDR2 FQNEAQ (reference sequence). CDR3 sequence: CASSPTLGGNGYTF. DNA of the CDR3: TGTGCCAGCAGCCCGACACTCGGGGGAAATGGCTACACCTTC.

J is TRBJ1-1 and V is TRBV5-1, with a tentative D call TRBD1 (5 bases). Trimming cost V 4 bases and J 1 base, with 8 bases left between them. This CDR3 region has 13 residues. Germline values: CDR1 SGHRS, CDR2 YFSETQ. The CDR3 loop reads CASSTGGNTEAFF. Written as DNA, the CDR3 is TGCGCCAGCAGCACCGGGGGGAACACTGAAGCTTTCTTT.

On this clone itself: Its ends do not fully match the called genes, so a read error is possible. The chain combines TRBV7-2 with TRBJ1-2; possibly TRBD1 for D (6 bases). The V gene's germline CDR1 is SGHTA and CDR2 FQGNSA. This CDR3 is built from 14 residues. The CDR3 sequence is CASSLGSGDYDYTF. The CDR3 DNA sequence: TGTGCCAGCAGCTTAGGATCAGGGGACTATGACTACACCTTC.